This section outlines one T cell receptor (beta chain) sequence together with its context. This entry is derived from a study of Ad26.COV2.S vaccination and SARS-CoV-2 variants. Some clones are missing from TCRdb's copy, which holds only in-frame ones; the method was immunoSEQ multiplex PCR. The table records about 430,000 clones, about nine tenths of them present only once. This CDR3 is 16 amino acids long. V lost 3 bases and J 1 base, leaving 13 bases between the germline ends. Germline V gene lookup returns CDR1 SGHTA and CDR2 FQGNSA. Treatment described: approximately 18 received Ad26.COV2.S at low or high dose, single or two shots; roughly five received placebo; per-sample allocation not given. The investigators took samples on day 63 after the first vaccine or placebo injection.

The genes are TRBV7-2 and TRBJ1-3; D is unclear. This sample comprised peripheral blood, obtained in a trial of Ad26.COV2.S vaccine versus placebo. The clonotype originates from a person between 18 and 59 years old who received the Ad26.COV2.S COVID-19 vaccine or a placebo. The CDR3 loop is CASSFHAGGSGNTIYF. CDR3 DNA: TGTGCCAGCAGCTTTCATGCGGGTGGATCTGGAAACACCATATATTTT.